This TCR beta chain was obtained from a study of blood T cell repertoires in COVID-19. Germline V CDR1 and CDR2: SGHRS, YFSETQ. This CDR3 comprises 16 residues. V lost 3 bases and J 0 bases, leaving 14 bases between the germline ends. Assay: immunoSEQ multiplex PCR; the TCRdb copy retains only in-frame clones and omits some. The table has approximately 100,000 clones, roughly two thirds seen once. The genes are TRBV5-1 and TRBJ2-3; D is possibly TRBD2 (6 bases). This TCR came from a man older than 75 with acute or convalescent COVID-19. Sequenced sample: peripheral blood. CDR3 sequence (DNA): TGCGCCAGCAGCTACCCGAGCGGGTCTAGCACAGATACGCAGTATTTT. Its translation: CASSYPSGSSTDTQYF.